This TCR beta chain was identified in a study of T cell responses to AZD1222 COVID-19 vaccine. Study context: Second-dose intervals of approximately 4 or approximately 12 weeks were pooled.

The CDR3 contains 13 residues. V lost 7 bases and J lost 0, with 10 bases in between. Per germline, CDR1 MNHEY and CDR2 SVGAGI. On this clone: Antigen specificity is unknown.

Broader study findings: A mostly white British donor set with more females was recruited, and clonal diversity was possibly underestimated. Unmutated regions of variants are reportedly targeted by nearly half of spike-specific TCRs.

Assay: immunoSEQ multiplex PCR; the TCRdb copy retains only in-frame clones and omits some. The profile shows 200,000 to 300,000 clones, over 85% of them singletons. The chain carries TRBV6-5 and TRBJ2-7; a weak D match, TRBD2 (5 bases). The sequence was collected from an adult in good health. The material sequenced was peripheral blood, taken on day 0 of AZD1222 vaccination. CDR3 protein: CASIPGDSYEQYF. In DNA, the CDR3 is TGTGCCAGCATCCCCGGGGACTCCTACGAGCAGTACTTC.